This TCR beta chain was obtained from a study of shared clonotypes between healthy human individuals. Study context: Donors consisted of a couple of women and three men between 18 and 49.

Between the trimmed V and J ends, which lost 4 bases and 2 bases, there was a span of 5 bases. Germline CDR1 and CDR2: ENHRY and SYGVKD. The CDR3 runs to 12 residues. TCRdb's copy holds only in-frame clones and misses some; the assay was immunoSEQ multiplex PCR. The sample carries over 2 million clones, around 93% recorded once. The TCR sequence derives from a young man in good health. Some clones in this sample may be carry-over from other donors' samples. The material sequenced was naive CD4+ T cells from PBMCs. The sample's subset: CD45RA+ positively selected. The rearrangement joins TRBV10-3 to TRBJ1-2, with D hard to call. CDR3 sequence (DNA): TGTGCCATCAGTGGAGAGAACTATGGCTACACCTTC. This codes for CAISGENYGYTF.